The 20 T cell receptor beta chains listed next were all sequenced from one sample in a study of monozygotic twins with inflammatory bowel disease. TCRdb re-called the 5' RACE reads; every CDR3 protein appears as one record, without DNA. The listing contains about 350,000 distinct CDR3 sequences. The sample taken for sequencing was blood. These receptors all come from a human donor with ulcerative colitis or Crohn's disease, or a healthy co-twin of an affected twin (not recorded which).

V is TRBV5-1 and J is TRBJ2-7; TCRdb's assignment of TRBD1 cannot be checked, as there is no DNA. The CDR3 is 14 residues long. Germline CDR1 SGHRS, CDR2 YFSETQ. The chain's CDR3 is CASSSGQGSNEQYF.

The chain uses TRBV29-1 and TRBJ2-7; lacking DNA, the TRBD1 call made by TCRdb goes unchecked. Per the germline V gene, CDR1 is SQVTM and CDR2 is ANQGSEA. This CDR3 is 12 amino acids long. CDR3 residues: CSVLAGIYEQYF.

CDR3: CASSLASSEQYF. This chain connects TRBV5-1 to TRBJ2-7. Germline CDR1 SGHRS, CDR2 YFSETQ. This CDR3 comprises 12 residues. Looking up the rest from reference TRBV5-1 and TRBJ2-7 gives the full variable domain: KAGVTQTPRYLIKTRGQQVTLSCSPISGHRSVSWYQQTPGQGLQFLFEYFSETQRNKGNFPGRFSGRQFSNSRSEMNVSTLELGDSALYLCASSLASSEQYFGPGTRLTVT.

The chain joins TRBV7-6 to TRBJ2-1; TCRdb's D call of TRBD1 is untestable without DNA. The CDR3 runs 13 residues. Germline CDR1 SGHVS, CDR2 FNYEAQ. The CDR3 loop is CASNTGQYNEQFF.

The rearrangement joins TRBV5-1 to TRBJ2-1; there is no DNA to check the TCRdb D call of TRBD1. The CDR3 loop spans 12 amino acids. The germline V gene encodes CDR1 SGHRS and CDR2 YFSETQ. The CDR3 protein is CASSGGGHEQFF.

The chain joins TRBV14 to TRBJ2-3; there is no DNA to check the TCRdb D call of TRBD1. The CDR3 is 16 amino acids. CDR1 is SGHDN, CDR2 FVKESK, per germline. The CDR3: CASAFLGGTSTDTQYF.

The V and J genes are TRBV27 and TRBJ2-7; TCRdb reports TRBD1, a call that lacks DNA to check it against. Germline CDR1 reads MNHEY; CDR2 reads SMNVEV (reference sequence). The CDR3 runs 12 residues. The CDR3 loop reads CASLGPNYEQYF.

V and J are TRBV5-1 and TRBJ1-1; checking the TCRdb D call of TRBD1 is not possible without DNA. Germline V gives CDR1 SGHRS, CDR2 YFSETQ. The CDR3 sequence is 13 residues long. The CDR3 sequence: CASSPPGLGGAFF.

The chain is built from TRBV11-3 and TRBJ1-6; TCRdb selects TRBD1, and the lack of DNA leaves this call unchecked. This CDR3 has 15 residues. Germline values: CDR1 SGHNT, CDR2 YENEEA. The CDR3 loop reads CATIWDRGYNSPLHF.

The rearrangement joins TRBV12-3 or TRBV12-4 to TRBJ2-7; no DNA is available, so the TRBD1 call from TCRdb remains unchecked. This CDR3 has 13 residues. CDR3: CASSKGHSYEQYF.

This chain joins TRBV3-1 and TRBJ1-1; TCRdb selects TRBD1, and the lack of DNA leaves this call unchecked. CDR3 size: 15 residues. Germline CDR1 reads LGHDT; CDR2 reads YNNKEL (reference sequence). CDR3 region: CASSLRGSGGTEAFF. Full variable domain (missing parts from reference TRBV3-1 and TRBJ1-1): DTAVSQTPKYLVTQMGNDKSIKCEQNLGHDTMYWYKQDSKKFLKIMFSYNNKELIINETVPNRFSPKSPDKAHLNLHINSLELGDSAVYFCASSLRGSGGTEAFFGQGTRLTVV.

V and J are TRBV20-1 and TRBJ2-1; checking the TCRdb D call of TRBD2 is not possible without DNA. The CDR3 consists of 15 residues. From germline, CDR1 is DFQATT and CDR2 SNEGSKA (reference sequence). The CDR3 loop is CSARDAKGGSNEQFF.

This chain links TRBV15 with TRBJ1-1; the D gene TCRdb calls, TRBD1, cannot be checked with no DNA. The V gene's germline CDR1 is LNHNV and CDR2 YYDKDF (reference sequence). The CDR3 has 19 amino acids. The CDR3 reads CATSNRGAPRVYWNTEAFF.

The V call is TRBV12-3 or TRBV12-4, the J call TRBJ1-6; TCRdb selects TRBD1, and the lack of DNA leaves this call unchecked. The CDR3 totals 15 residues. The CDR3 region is CATSQSGTGGSPLHF.

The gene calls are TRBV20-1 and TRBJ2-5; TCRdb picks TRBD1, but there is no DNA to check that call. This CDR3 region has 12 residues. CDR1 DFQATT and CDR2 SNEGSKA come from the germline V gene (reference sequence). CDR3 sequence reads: CSASRGEETQYF.

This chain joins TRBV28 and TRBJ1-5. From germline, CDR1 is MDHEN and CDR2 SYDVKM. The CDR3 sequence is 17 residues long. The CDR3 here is CASSRAGGSYSNQPQHF.

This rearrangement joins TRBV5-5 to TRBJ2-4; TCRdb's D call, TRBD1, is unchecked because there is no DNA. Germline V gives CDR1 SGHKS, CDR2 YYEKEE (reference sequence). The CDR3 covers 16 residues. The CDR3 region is CASSLAQRQGLDIQYF.

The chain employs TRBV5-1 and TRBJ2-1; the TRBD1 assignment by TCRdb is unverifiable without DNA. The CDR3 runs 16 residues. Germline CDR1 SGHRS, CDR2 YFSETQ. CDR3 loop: CANSSGQTNSYNEQFF. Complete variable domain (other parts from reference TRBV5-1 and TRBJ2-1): KAGVTQTPRYLIKTRGQQVTLSCSPISGHRSVSWYQQTPGQGLQFLFEYFSETQRNKGNFPGRFSGRQFSNSRSEMNVSTLELGDSALYLCANSSGQTNSYNEQFFGPGTRLTVL.

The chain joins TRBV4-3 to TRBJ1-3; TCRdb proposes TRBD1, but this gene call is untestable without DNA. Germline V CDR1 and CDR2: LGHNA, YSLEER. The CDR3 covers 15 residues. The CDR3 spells CASSQDRGFGNTIYF.

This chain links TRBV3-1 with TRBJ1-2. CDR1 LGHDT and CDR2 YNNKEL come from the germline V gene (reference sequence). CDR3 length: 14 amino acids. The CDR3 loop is CASSQRSSNYGYTF.